This entry lists 5 T cell receptor beta chains sequenced from one sample in a study of T-cell reconstitution after alpha-beta-depleted transplantation in children (dated by TCRdb to the mid-2010s). What the treatment or condition label conveys for this sample: allogeneic hematopoietic cell transplantation with graft depleted of TCRalphabeta T cells and CD19 B cells. The library was built by means of PCR. TCRdb lists the instrument as Illumina HiSeq 2500. Molecular barcoding was employed in the preparation of TCR libraries, with unique molecular identifiers being used to normalize TCRbeta repertoire quantification. Using fastp trimming at Q25 and MiXCR clonotype assembly, TCRdb reanalyzed the public sequencing data and kept in-frame beta chains. Rows are unified per CDR3 protein, each entry keeping the most common DNA and genes. This sample holds approximately 45,000 distinct CDR3 sequences; roughly 52% were observed only once. Less than 45% of the sample belongs to the ten largest clones.

Sequencing was performed on peripheral blood, taken before TCRalphabeta/CD19-depleted stem cell transplant. These receptors came from a boy in the first two years of life with SCID, due to receive a stem cell transplant.

This chain connects TRBV6-5 to TRBJ2-1; D is undetermined. The V gene's germline CDR1 is MNHEY and CDR2 SVGAGI. V gave up 6 bases and J gave up 5 bases, with 5 bases separating them. The CDR3 sequence is 11 residues long. CDR3 DNA sequence: TGTGCCAGCAGGGTCCACAATGAGCAGTTCTTC. It codes for CASRVHNEQFF.

The chain carries TRBV7-6 and TRBJ1-1; D is possibly TRBD1 (5 bases). The CDR3 runs 14 residues. Germline CDR1 reads SGHVS; CDR2 reads FNYEAQ. Trimming pared 5 bases from V and 8 bases from J, leaving 18 bases between. The CDR3 DNA reads TGTGCCAGCAGCCCTAGGGTGCGGGGGGTCGAAGCTTTCTTT. Its translation is CASSPRVRGVEAFF. The full variable domain, with the rest looked up from reference TRBV7-6 and TRBJ1-1, is GAGVSQSPRYKVTKRGQDVALRCDPISGHVSLYWYRQALGQGPEFLTYFNYEAQQDKSGLPNDRFSAERPEGSISTLTIQRTEQRDSAMYRCASSPRVRGVEAFFGQGTRLTVV.

Relative to its sample, this clonotype is large. The chain combines TRBV7-2 with TRBJ2-1; D is perhaps TRBD1 (5 bases). CDR1 and CDR2 from the germline V gene are SGHTA and FQGNSA. This CDR3 comprises 18 residues. Deletions cut 3 bases from V and 6 bases from J, with 24 bases between. For the CDR3, the DNA is TGTGCCAGCAGCTTCACGTCGACAGTGAAGGCATGGTCCAATGAGCAGTTCTTC. It is translated as CASSFTSTVKAWSNEQFF.

J is TRBJ2-2 and V is TRBV5-1; 8 bases fit TRBD2. With V trimmed by 3 bases and J by 1 base, 8 bases remained unmatched. CDR3 length: 17 amino acids. Germline V gene lookup returns CDR1 SGHRS and CDR2 YFSETQ. The CDR3 here is CASSSDRLARNTGELFF. The DNA for the CDR3 is TGCGCCAGCAGCTCAGACAGACTAGCGCGGAACACCGGGGAGCTGTTTTTT.

This clonotype was observed a few times. The chain links TRBV12-3 or TRBV12-4 to TRBJ1-2, with no clear D. V was pared by 5 bases and J by 6 bases, with 13 bases between. The CDR3 extends over 13 amino acids. CDR3 in amino acids: CASSPNLVDGYTF. CDR3 coding DNA: TGTGCCAGCAGTCCAAATCTCGTCGATGGCTACACCTTC.